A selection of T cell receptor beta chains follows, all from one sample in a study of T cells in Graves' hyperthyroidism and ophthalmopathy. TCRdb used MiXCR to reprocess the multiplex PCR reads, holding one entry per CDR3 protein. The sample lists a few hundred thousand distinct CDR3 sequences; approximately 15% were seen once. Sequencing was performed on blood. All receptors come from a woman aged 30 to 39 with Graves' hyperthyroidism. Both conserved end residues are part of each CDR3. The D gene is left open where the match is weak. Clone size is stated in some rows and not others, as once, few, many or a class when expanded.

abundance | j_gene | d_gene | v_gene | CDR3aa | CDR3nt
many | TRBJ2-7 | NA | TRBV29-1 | CSVAQGGEQYF | TGCAGCGTTGCCCAGGGAGGCGAGCAGTACTTC
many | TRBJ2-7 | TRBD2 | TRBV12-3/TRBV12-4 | CASSRLAVQYF | TGTGCCAGCAGTCGACTAGCGGTGCAGTACTTC
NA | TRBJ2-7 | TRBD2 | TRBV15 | CATGRPGLAGNEQYF | TGTGCCACCGGGAGACCGGGACTAGCGGGAAACGAGCAGTACTTC
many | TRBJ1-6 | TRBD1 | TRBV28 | CASSSSRDRRDSPLHF | TGTGCCAGCAGTTCCTCCCGGGACAGGAGAGATTCACCCCTCCACTTT
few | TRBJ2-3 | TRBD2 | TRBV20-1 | CSAPSGGAGTDTQYF | TGCAGTGCTCCGAGCGGGGGAGCGGGGACAGATACGCAGTATTTT
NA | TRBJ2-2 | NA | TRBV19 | CASSIDGGGSNTGELFF | TGTGCCAGTAGTATAGATGGTGGCGGCAGCAACACCGGGGAGCTGTTTTTT
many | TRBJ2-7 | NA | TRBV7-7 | CASSPAGTSYEQYF | TGTGCTAGCAGCCCCGCCGGGACTTCCTACGAGCAGTACTTC
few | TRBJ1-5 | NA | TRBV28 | CASTLMYSNQPQHF | TGTGCCAGCACCCTGATGTATAGCAATCAGCCCCAGCATTTT
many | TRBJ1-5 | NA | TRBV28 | CASSLLNSYQPQHF | TGTGCCAGCAGTTTATTGAACAGTTATCAGCCCCAGCATTTT
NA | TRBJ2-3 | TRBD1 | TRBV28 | CASPPGQGRTDTQYF | TGTGCCAGCCCTCCGGGACAGGGGCGCACAGATACGCAGTATTTT
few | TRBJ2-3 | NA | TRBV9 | CASSVEVGGLHTDTQYF | TGTGCCAGCAGCGTAGAAGTTGGGGGGCTACACACAGATACGCAGTATTTT
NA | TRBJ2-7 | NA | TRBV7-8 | CASSFIPSLEQYF | TGTGCCAGCAGCTTCATCCCCTCCCTCGAGCAGTACTTC
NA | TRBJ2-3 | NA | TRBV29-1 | CSVDGRYGRSTDTQYF | TGCAGCGTTGACGGTCGATACGGGCGTAGCACAGATACGCAGTATTTT
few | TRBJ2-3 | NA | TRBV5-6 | CASILRRTLYTQYF | TGTGCCAGCATCCTAAGACGGACACTGTATACGCAGTATTTT
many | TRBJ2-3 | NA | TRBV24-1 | CATSDARDADYTQYF | TGTGCCACCAGTGATGCCAGGGATGCCGACTATACGCAGTATTTT
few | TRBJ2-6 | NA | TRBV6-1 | CASWGSHSGANVLTF | TGTGCCAGCTGGGGCAGCCACTCTGGGGCCAACGTCCTGACTTTC
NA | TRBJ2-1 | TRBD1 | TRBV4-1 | CASSQGPGQTHNEQFF | TGCGCCAGCAGCCAAGGGCCGGGACAGACACACAATGAGCAGTTCTTC
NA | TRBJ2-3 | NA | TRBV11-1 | CASSGGGGDTQYF | TGTGCCAGCAGCGGAGGGGGTGGGGATACGCAGTATTTT
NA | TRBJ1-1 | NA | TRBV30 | CAWNGGADPEAFF | TGTGCCTGGAACGGGGGAGCGGACCCTGAAGCTTTCTTT
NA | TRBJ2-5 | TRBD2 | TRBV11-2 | CASSLVAGGSGETQYF | TGTGCCAGCAGCTTAGTAGCGGGAGGGTCGGGAGAGACCCAGTACTTC
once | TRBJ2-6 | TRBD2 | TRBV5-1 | CASQPGLAGSSGANVLTF | TGCGCCAGTCAACCGGGACTAGCGGGGAGCTCTGGGGCCAACGTCCTGACTTTC
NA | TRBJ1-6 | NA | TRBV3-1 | CASTRGGPYNSPLHF | TGTGCCAGCACCCGCGGGGGTCCCTATAATTCACCCCTCCACTTT
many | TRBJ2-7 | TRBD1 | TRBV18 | CASSYDRGSGEQYF | TGTGCCAGCTCTTACGACAGGGGGTCAGGCGAGCAGTACTTC
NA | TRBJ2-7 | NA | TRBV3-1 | CASDDRSLSYEQYF | TGTGCCAGCGATGACAGGTCGCTCTCCTACGAGCAGTACTTC
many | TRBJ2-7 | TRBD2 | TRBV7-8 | CASSLALGTISSYEQYF | TGTGCCAGCAGCTTAGCCCTCGGGACTATTTCCTCCTACGAGCAGTACTTC
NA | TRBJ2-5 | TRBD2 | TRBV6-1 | CASSLGGLAGAYQETQYF | TGTGCCAGCAGTCTAGGCGGACTAGCGGGAGCGTACCAAGAGACCCAGTACTTC
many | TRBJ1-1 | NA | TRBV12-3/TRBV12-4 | CASSFLSAGRPNSAFF | TGTGCCAGCAGTTTTCTCAGTGCGGGGCGACCAAATTCAGCTTTCTTT
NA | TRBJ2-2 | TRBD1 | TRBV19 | CASRGQGTNTGELFF | TGTGCCAGTCGTGGACAGGGGACGAACACCGGGGAGCTGTTTTTT
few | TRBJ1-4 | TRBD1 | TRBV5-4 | CASSPGTGRRETNEKLFF | TGTGCCAGCAGCCCAGGGACAGGGAGGAGGGAAACTAATGAAAAACTGTTTTTT
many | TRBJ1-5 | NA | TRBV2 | CASSELTGNQPQHF | TGTGCCAGCAGTGAATTGACGGGCAATCAGCCCCAGCATTTT
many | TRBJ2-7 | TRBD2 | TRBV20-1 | CSASHSGMYGHEQYF | TGCAGTGCTAGCCATAGCGGGATGTACGGCCACGAGCAGTACTTC
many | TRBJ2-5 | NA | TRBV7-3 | CASSLSGAGDQETQYF | TGTGCCAGCAGCTTATCAGGGGCGGGAGACCAAGAGACCCAGTACTTC
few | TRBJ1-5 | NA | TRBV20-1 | CSAMGGGQGRNQPQHF | TGCAGTGCTATGGGGGGGGGACAAGGGCGCAATCAGCCCCAGCATTTT
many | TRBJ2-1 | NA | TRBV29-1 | CSVEELVNNEQFF | TGCAGCGTTGAGGAACTAGTGAACAATGAGCAGTTCTTC
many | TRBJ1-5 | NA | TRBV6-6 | CASSYSGERPQHF | TGTGCCAGCAGTTACTCGGGGGAACGGCCCCAGCATTTT
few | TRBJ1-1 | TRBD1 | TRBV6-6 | CASSYPPNRGQDTEAFF | TGTGCCAGCAGTTACCCCCCGAACAGGGGGCAAGACACTGAAGCTTTCTTT
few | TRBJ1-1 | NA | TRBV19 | CASSIGLTEAFF | TGTGCCAGTAGTATCGGGCTCACTGAAGCTTTCTTT
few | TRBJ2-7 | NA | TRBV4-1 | CASSQPAQGNEQYF | TGCGCCAGCAGCCAACCCGCCCAGGGTAACGAGCAGTACTTC
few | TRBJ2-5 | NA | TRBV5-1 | CASSLVGTDIQETQYF | TGCGCCAGCAGCTTGGTGGGGACGGACATCCAAGAGACCCAGTACTTC
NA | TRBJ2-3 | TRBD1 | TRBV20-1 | CSAWDRETDTQYF | TGCAGTGCTTGGGACAGGGAAACAGATACGCAGTATTTT
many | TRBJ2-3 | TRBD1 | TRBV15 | CATSRSGTAKNTDTQYF | TGTGCCACCAGCAGATCCGGGACAGCAAAAAACACAGATACGCAGTATTTT
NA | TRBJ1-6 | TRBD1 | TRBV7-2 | CASSSGTVGGLPLHF | TGTGCCAGCAGCTCCGGGACAGTTGGGGGATTACCCCTCCACTTT
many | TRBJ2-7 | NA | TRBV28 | CASSPNARGYEQYF | TGTGCCAGCAGTCCCAACGCTCGGGGTTACGAGCAGTACTTC